This section outlines one TCR beta chain sequence together with its context. Its target is not known. CDR3 length: 14 residues. V was clipped by 0 bases and J by 0 bases, with 9 bases between them. Germline V gene data show CDR1 as GTSNPN and CDR2 as SVGIG (reference sequence). Measured with immunoSEQ multiplex PCR; TCRdb has only the in-frame clones, and not every one. The sample yields about 680,000 clones, about 89% seen once. The data belong to a study of Ad26.COV2.S vaccination and SARS-CoV-2 variants. General study results and limits: It was reported that spike-specific CD8+ and CD4+ T cell responses were substantially broad after vaccination.

The treatment here: around 19 received Ad26.COV2.S at low or high dose, single or two shots; roughly 5 received placebo; per-sample allocation not given. After the first vaccine or placebo injection, samples were drawn on day 63. Aged 18-55 years, donor was enrolled in Boston in the early 2020s. This chain links TRBV30 with TRBJ2-7; D gene unclear. The receptor was isolated from a person between 18 and 65 years old who received the Ad26.COV2.S COVID-19 vaccine or a placebo. Material: peripheral blood, obtained in a trial of Ad26.COV2.S vaccine versus placebo. The CDR3 reads CAWSVLAYSYEQYF. DNA for the CDR3: TGTGCCTGGAGTGTACTCGCCTACTCCTACGAGCAGTACTTC.